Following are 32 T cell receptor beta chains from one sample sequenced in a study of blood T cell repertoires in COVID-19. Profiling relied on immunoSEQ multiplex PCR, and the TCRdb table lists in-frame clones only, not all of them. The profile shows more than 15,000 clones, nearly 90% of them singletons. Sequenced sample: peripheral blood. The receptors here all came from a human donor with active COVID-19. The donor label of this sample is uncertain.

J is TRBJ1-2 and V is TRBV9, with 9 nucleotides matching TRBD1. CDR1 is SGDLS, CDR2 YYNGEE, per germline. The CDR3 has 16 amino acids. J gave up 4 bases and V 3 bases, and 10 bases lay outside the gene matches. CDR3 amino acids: CASSDDRDREVYGYTF. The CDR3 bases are TGTGCCAGCAGCGACGACCGGGACAGGGAAGTCTATGGCTACACCTTC.

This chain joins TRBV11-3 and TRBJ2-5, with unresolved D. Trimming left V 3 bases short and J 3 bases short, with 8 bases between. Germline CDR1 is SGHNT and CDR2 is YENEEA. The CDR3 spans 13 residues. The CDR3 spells CASSFRHKETQYF. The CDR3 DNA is TGTGCCAGCAGCTTTCGACATAAAGAGACCCAGTACTTC.

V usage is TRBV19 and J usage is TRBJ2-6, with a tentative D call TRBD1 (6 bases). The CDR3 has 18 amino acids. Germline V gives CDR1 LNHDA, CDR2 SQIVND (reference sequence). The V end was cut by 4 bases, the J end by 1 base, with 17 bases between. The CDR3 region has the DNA TGTGCCAGTAGTAAACAAAAACAGGGTTCTTCTGGGGCCAACGTCCTGACTTTC. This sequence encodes CASSKQKQGSSGANVLTF.

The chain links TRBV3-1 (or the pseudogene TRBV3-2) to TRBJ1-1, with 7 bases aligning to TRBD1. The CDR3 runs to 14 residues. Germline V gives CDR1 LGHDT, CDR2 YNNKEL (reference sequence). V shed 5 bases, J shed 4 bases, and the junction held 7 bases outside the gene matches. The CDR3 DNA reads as TGTGCCAGCAGCTACCGACAGGGTCCCACTGAAGCTTTCTTT. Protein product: CASSYRQGPTEAFF.

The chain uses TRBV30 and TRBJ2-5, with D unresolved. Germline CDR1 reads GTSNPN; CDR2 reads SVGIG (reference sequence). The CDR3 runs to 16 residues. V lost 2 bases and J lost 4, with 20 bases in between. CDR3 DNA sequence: TGTGCCTGGAGTCCACCTTACTTTATCGGGTTAGAGACCCAGTACTTC. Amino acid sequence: CAWSPPYFIGLETQYF.

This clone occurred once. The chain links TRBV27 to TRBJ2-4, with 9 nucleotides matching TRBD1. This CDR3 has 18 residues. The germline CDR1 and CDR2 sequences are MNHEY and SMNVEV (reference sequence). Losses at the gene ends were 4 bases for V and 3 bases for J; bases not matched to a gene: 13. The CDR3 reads CASSSGSIQGAGKNIQYF. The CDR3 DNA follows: TGTGCCAGCAGTTCGGGGAGTATACAGGGGGCGGGCAAAAACATTCAGTACTTC.

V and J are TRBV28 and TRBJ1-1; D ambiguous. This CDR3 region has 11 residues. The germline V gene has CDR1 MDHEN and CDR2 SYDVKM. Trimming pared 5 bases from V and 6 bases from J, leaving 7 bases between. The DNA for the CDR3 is TGTGCCAGCAGTGAGGCTTCTGAAGCTTTCTTT. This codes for CASSEASEAFF.

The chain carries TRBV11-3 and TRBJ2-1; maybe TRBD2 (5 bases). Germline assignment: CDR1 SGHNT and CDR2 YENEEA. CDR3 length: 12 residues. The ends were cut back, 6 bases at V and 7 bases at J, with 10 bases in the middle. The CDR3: CASRRAGNEQFF. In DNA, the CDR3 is TGTGCCAGCAGGCGGGCGGGTAATGAGCAGTTCTTC.

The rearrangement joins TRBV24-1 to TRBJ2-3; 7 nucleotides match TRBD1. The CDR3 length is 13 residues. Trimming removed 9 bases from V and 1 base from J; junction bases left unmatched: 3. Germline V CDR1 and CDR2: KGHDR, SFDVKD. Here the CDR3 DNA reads TGTGCCACCGACAGGGACGGCACAGATACGCAGTATTTT. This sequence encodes CATDRDGTDTQYF.

The CDR3 sequence: CASSYQGPYEQYF. CDR3 DNA: TGTGCCAGCAGTTATCAGGGGCCCTACGAGCAGTACTTC. This chain links TRBV6-2 or TRBV6-3 with TRBJ2-7; possible D gene TRBD1, 6 bases. CDR1 is MNHEY, CDR2 SVGEGT, per germline. The CDR3 consists of 13 residues. V shed 3 bases and J shed 2 bases, with 8 bases lying between them.

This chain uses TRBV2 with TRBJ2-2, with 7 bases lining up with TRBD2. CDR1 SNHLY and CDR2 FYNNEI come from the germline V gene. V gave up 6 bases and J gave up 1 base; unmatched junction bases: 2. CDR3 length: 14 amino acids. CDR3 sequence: CASRGLLNTGELFF. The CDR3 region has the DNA TGTGCCAGCAGGGGACTATTGAACACCGGGGAGCTGTTTTTT.

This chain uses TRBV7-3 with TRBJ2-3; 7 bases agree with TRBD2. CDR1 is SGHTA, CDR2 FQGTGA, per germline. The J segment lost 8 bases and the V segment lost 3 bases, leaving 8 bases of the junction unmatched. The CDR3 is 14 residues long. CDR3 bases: TGTGCCAGCAGCTTCGGCGGGAGTTATCTTACGCAGTATTTT. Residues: CASSFGGSYLTQYF. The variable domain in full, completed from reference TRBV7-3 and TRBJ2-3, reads GAGVSQTPSNKVTEKGKYVELRCDPISGHTALYWYRQSLGQGPEFLIYFQGTGAADDSGLPNDRFFAVRPEGSVSTLKIQRTERGDSAVYLCASSFGGSYLTQYFGPGTRLTVL.

The DNA of the CDR3 is TGTGCCAGCGGGACTGATTCCTACGAGCAGTACTTC. This encodes CASGTDSYEQYF. The chain couples TRBV2 to TRBJ2-7; a possible D gene is TRBD2 (6 bases). Per the germline V gene, CDR1 is SNHLY and CDR2 is FYNNEI. V was trimmed by 8 bases and J by 1 base, leaving 9 bases between them. This CDR3 contains 12 residues.

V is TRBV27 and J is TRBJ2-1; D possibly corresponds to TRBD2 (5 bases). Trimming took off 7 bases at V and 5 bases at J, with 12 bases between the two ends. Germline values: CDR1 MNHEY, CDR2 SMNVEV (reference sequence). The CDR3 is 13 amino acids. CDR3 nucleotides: TGTGCCAGCACGGGAAAGGCTCACAATGAGCAGTTCTTC. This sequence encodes CASTGKAHNEQFF.

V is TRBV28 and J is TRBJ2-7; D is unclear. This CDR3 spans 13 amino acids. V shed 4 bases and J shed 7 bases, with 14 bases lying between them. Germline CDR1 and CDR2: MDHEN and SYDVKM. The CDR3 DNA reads TGTGCCAGCAGTTCCTACAATGGCAGGGAGCAGTACTTC. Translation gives CASSSYNGREQYF.

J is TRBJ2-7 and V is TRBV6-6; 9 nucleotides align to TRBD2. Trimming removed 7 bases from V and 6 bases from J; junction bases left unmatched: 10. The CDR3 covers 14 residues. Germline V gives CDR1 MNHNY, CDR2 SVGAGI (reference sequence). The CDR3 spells CASKNRGRAPEQYF. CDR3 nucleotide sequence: TGTGCCAGCAAGAACCGCGGGAGGGCCCCCGAGCAGTACTTC.

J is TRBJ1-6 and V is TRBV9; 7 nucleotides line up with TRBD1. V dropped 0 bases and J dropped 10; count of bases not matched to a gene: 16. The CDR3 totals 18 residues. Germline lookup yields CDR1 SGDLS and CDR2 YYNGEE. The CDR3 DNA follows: TGTGCCAGCAGCGTAGGTCCGGGCACCGGGACAGCAAGCTCACCCCTCCACTTT. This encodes CASSVGPGTGTASSPLHF.

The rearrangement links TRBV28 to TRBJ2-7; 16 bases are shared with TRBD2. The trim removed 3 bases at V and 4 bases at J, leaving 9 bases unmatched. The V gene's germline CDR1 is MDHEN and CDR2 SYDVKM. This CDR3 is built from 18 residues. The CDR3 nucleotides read TGTGCCAGCAGTTTTGAGGGACTAGCGGGAGGGCCGTTGTACGAGCAGTACTTC. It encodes CASSFEGLAGGPLYEQYF.

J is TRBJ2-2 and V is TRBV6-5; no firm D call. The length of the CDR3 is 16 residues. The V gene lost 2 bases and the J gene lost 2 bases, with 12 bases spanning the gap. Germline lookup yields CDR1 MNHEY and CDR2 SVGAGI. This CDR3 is CASSYEADPNTGELFF. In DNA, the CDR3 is TGTGCCAGCAGTTACGAGGCAGACCCAAACACCGGGGAGCTGTTTTTT.

As DNA, the CDR3 is TGTGCCAGCAGCTCCCGACTGGAAGACTTCTCCTACGAGCAGTACTTC. Protein sequence: CASSSRLEDFSYEQYF. This chain connects TRBV13 to TRBJ2-7, with D hard to call. Trimming took 4 bases from V and 0 from J, leaving 16 bases between them. The CDR3 has 16 amino acids. CDR1 is PRHDT and CDR2 is FYEKMQ in the germline V gene (reference sequence). Together with reference TRBV13 and TRBJ2-7, the CDR3 gives the full variable domain: AAGVIQSPRHLIKEKRETATLKCYPIPRHDTVYWYQQGPGQDPQFLISFYEKMQSDKGSIPDRFSAQQFSDYHSELNMSSLELGDSALYFCASSSRLEDFSYEQYFGPGTRLTVT.

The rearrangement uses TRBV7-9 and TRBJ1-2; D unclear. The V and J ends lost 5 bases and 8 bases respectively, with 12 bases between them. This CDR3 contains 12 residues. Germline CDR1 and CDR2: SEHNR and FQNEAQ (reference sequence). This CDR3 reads CASSPEGYGYTF. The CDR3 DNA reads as TGTGCCAGCAGCCCCGAGGGCTACGGCTACACCTTC.

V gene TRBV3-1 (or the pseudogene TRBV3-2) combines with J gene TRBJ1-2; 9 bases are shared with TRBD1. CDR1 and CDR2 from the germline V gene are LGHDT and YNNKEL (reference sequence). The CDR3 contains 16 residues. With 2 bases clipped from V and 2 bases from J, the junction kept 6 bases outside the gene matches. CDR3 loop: CASSQTGGAKNYGYTF. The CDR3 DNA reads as TGTGCCAGCAGCCAAACAGGGGGCGCAAAGAACTATGGCTACACCTTC.

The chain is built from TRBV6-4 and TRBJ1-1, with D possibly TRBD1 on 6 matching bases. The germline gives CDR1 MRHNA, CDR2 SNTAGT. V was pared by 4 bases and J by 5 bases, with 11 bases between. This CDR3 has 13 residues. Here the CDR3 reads CASSANRETEAFF. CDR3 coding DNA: TGTGCCAGCAGTGCTAACAGGGAGACTGAAGCTTTCTTT.

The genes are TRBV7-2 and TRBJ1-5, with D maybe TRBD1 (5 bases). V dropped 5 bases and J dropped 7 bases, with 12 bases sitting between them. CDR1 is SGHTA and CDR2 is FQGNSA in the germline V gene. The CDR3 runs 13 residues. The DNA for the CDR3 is TGTGCCAGCAGCGCAAGGGGCGACCAGCCCCAGCATTTT. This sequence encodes CASSARGDQPQHF.

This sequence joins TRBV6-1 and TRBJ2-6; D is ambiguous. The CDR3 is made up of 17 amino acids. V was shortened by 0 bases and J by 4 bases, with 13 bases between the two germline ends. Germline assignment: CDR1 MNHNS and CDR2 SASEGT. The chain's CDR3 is CASSEARQVFGANVLTF. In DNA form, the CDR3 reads TGTGCCAGCAGTGAAGCTCGGCAGGTATTCGGGGCCAACGTCCTGACTTTC.

The CDR3 nucleotides are TGTGCCAGCAGAACGACTAGTCTGGGTTCCTACGAGCAGTACTTC. Protein sequence: CASRTTSLGSYEQYF. The rearrangement links TRBV6-5 to TRBJ2-7, with a possible D match to TRBD2 (6 bases). Germline V CDR1 and CDR2: MNHEY, SVGAGI. Deletions cut 6 bases from V and 1 base from J, with 16 bases between. CDR3 length equals 15 residues.

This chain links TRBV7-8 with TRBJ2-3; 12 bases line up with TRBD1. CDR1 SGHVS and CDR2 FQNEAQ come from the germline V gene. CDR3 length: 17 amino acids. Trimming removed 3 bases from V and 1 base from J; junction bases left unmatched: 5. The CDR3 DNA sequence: TGTGCCAGCAGCTTGGGACAGGGGGCTCGCGGCACAGATACGCAGTATTTT. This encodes CASSLGQGARGTDTQYF.

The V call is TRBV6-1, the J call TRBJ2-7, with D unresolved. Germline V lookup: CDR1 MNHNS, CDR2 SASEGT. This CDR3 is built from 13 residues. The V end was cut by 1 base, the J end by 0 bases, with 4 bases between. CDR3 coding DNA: TGTGCCAGCAGTGAAGTTATCTCCTACGAGCAGTACTTC. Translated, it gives CASSEVISYEQYF.

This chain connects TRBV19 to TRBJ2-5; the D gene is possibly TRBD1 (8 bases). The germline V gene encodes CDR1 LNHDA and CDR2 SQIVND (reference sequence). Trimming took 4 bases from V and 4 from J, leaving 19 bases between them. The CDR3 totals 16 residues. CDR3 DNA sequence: TGTGCCAGTAGTAGAGACAGGGGAGGGAGAGGAGAGACCCAGTACTTC. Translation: CASSRDRGGRGETQYF.

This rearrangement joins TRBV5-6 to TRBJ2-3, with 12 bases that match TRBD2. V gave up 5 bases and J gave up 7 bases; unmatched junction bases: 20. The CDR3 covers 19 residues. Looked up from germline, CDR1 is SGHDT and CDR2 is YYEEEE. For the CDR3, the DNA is TGTGCCAGCAGGCTCAAGACTAGCGGGAGCTTTTTACCCCCCCATACGCAGTATTTT. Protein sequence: CASRLKTSGSFLPPHTQYF.

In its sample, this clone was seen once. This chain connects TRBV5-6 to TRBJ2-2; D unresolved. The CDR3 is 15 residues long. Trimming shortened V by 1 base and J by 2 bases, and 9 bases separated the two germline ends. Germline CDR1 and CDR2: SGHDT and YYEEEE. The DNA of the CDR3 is TGTGCCAGCAGCTTGATGTTATCCAACACCGGGGAGCTGTTTTTT. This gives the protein CASSLMLSNTGELFF.

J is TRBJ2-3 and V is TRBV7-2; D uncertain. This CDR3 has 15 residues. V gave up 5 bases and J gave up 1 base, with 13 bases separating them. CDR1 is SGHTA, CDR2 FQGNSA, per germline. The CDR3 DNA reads TGTGCCAGCAGCCCGAGACCCGCGGGCACAGATACGCAGTATTTT. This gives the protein CASSPRPAGTDTQYF. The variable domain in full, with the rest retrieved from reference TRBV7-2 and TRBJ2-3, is GAGVSQSPSNKVTEKGKDVELRCDPISGHTALYWYRQSLGQGLEFLIYFQGNSAPDKSGLPSDRFSAERTGGSVSTLTIQRTQQEDSAVYLCASSPRPAGTDTQYFGPGTRLTVL.